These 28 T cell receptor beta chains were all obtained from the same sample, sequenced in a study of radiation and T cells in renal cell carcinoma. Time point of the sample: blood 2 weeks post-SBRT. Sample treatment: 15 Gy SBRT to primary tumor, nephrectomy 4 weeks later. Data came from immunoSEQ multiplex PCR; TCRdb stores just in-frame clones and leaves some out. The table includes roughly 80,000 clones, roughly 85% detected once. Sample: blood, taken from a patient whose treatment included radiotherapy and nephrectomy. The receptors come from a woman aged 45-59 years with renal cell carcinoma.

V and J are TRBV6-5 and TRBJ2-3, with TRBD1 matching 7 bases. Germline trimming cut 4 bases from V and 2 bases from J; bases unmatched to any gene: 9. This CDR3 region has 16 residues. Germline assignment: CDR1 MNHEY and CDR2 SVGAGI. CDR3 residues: CASSWGTATTTDTQYF. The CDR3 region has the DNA TGTGCCAGCAGTTGGGGGACAGCAACAACCACAGATACGCAGTATTTT.

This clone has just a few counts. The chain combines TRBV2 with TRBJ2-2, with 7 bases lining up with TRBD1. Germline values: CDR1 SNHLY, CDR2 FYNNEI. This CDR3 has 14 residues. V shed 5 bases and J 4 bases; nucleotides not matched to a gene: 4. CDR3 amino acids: CASSRQGGTGELFF. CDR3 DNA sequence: TGTGCCAGCAGTCGACAGGGTGGCACCGGGGAGCTGTTTTTT. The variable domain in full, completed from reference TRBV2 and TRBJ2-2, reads EPEVTQTPSHQVTQMGQEVILRCVPISNHLYFYWYRQILGQKVEFLVSFYNNEISEKSEIFDDQFSVERPDGSNFTLKIRSTKLEDSAMYFCASSRQGGTGELFFGEGSRLTVL.

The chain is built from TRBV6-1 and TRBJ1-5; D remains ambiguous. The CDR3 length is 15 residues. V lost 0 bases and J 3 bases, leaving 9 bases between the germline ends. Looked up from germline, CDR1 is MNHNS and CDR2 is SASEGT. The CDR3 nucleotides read TGTGCCAGCAGTGAAGCGGGGTCCGTCAATCAGCCCCAGCATTTT. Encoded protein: CASSEAGSVNQPQHF.

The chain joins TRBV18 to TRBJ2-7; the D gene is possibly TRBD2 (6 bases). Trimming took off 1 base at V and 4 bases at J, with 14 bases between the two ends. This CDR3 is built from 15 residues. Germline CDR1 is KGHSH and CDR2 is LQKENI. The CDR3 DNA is TGTGCCAGCTCACCACGGGGCGGTGGGGGGTACGAGCAGTACTTC. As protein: CASSPRGGGGYEQYF.

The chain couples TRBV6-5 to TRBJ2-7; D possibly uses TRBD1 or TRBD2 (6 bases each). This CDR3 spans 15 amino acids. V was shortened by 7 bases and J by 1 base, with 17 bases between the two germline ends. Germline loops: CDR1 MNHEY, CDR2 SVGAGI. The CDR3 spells CASTNGGHTSYEQYF. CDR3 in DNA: TGTGCCAGCACAAACGGGGGACATACTTCCTACGAGCAGTACTTC.

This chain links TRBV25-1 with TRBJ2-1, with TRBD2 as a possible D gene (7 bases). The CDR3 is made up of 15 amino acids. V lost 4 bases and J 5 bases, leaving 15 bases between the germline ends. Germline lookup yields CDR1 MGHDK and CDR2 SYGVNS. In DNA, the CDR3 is TGTGCCAGCAGTGTGGGGAGGGGGGAAGACAATGAGCAGTTCTTC. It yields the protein CASSVGRGEDNEQFF.

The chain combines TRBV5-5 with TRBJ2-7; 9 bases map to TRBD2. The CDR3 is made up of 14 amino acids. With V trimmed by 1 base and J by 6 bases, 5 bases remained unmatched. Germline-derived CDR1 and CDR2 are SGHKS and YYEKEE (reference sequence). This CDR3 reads CASSLLLAGTEQYF. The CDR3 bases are TGTGCCAGCAGCTTGCTCCTAGCGGGGACCGAGCAGTACTTC.

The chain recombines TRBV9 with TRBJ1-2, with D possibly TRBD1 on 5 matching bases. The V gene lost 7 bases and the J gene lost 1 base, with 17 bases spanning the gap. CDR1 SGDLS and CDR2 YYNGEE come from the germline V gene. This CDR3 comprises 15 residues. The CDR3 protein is CASRPEAGNNYGYTF. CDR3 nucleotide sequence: TGTGCCAGCCGACCTGAGGCAGGGAATAACTATGGCTACACCTTC.

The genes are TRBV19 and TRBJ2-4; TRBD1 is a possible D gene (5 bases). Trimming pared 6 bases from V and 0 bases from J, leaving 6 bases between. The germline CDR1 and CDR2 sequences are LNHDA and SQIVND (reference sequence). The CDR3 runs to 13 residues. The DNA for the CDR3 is TGTGCCAGTAGACAGGTAGCCAAAAACATTCAGTACTTC. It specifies CASRQVAKNIQYF.

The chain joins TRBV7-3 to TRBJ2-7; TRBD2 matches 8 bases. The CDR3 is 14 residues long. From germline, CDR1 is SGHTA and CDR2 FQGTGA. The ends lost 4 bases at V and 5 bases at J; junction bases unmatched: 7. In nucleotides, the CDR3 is TGTGCCAGCAGCTCCCAGGGGACTAGAGACGAGCAGTACTTC. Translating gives CASSSQGTRDEQYF. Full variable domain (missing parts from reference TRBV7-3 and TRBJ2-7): GAGVSQTPSNKVTEKGKYVELRCDPISGHTALYWYRQSLGQGPEFLIYFQGTGAADDSGLPNDRFFAVRPEGSVSTLKIQRTERGDSAVYLCASSSQGTRDEQYFGPGTRLTVT.

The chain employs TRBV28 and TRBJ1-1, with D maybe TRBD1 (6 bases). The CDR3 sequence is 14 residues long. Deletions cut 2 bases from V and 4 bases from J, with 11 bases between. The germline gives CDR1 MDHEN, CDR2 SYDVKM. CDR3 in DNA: TGTGCCAGCAGTTTAGCAGGGGTGGGCACTGAAGCTTTCTTT. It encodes CASSLAGVGTEAFF. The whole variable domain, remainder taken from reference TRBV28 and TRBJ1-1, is DVKVTQSSRYLVKRTGEKVFLECVQDMDHENMFWYRQDPGLGLRLIYFSYDVKMKEKGDIPEGYSVSREKKERFSLILESASTNQTSMYLCASSLAGVGTEAFFGQGTRLTVV.

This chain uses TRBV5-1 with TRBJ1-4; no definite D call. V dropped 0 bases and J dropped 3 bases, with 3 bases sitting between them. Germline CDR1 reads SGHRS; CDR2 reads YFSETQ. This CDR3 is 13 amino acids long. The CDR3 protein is CASSLDPNEKLFF. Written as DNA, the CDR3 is TGCGCCAGCAGCTTGGATCCTAATGAAAAACTGTTTTTT.

In DNA, the CDR3 is TGTGCCAGCCCAAAAAGCCGGGCGTCCTATCTCGGGGAGCTGTTTTTT. It specifies CASPKSRASYLGELFF. The chain carries TRBV18 and TRBJ2-2; D remains unclear. Trimming left V 8 bases short and J 7 bases short, with 23 bases between. Germline CDR1 and CDR2: KGHSH and LQKENI. This CDR3 spans 16 amino acids.

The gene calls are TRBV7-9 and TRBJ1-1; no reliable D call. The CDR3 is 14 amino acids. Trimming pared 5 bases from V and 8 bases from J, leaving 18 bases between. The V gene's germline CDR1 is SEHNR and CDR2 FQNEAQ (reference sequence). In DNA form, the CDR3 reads TGTGCCAGCAGCCCTCAAACCCATCCGGGAGAAGCTTTCTTT. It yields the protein CASSPQTHPGEAFF.

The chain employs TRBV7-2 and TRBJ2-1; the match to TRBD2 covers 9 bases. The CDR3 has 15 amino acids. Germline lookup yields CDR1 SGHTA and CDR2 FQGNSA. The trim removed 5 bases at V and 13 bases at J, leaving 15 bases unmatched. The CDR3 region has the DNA TGTGCCAGCAGCCCAGGGGCTAGCGGGGACCCCCGACAGTTCTTC. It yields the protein CASSPGASGDPRQFF. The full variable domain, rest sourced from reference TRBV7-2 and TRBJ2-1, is GAGVSQSPSNKVTEKGKDVELRCDPISGHTALYWYRQSLGQGLEFLIYFQGNSAPDKSGLPSDRFSAERTGGSVSTLTIQRTQQEDSAVYLCASSPGASGDPRQFFGPGTRLTVL.

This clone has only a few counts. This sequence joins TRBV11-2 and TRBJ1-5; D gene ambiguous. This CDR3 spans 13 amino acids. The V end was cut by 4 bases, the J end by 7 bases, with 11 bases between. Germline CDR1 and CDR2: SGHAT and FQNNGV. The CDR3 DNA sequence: TGTGCCAGCAGCTCCGAACACGGACAGCCCCAGCATTTT. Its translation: CASSSEHGQPQHF.

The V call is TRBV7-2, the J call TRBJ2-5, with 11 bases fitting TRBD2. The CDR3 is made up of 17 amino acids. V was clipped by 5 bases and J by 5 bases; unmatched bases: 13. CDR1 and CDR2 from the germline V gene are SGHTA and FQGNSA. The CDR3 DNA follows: TGTGCCAGCAGCCAGGGGCTAGCGGGGGGAGCAGGGGAGACCCAGTACTTC. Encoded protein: CASSQGLAGGAGETQYF.

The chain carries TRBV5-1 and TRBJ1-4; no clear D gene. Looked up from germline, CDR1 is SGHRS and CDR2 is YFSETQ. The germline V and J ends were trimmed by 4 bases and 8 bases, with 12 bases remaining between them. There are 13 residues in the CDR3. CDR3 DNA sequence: TGCGCCAGCAGCCCGGGAATGGTCGAAAAACTGTTTTTT. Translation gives CASSPGMVEKLFF.

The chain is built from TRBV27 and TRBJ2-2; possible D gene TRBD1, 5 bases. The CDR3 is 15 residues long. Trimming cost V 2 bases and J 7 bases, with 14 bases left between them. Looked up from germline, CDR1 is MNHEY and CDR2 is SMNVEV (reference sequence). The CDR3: CASSLPPGLVGELFF. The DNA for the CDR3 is TGTGCCAGCAGTTTACCCCCAGGGTTGGTCGGGGAGCTGTTTTTT.

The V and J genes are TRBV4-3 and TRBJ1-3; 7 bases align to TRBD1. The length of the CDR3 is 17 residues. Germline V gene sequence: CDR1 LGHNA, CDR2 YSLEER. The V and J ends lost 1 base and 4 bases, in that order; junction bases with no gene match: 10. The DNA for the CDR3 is TGCGCCAGCAGCCAAGTTTCCGAGACAGGGACAGGAAACACCATATATTTT. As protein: CASSQVSETGTGNTIYF.

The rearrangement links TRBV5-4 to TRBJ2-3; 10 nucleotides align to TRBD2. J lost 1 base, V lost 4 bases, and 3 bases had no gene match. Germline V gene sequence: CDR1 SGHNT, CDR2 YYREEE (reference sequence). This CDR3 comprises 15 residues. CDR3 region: CASSPGLAGTDTQYF. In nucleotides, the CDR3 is TGTGCCAGCAGCCCAGGACTAGCGGGCACAGATACGCAGTATTTT.

CDR3 amino acids: CASSRDNGGFNEKLFF. The CDR3 bases are TGCGCCAGCAGCCGGGACAATGGGGGGTTTAATGAAAAACTGTTTTTT. The chain combines TRBV4-3 with TRBJ1-4; D possibly corresponds to TRBD1 (6 bases). The CDR3 totals 16 residues. Germline V gene lookup returns CDR1 LGHNA and CDR2 YSLEER. V was trimmed by 4 bases and J by 4 bases, leaving 16 bases between them.

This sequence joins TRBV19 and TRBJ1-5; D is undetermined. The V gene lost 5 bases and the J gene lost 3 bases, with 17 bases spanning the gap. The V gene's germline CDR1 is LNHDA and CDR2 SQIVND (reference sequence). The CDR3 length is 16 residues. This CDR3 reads CASSFRGGRLNQPQHF. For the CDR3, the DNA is TGTGCCAGTAGTTTTCGAGGAGGCAGGCTCAATCAGCCCCAGCATTTT. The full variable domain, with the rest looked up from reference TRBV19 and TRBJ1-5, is DGGITQSPKYLFRKEGQNVTLSCEQNLNHDAMYWYRQDPGQGLRLIYYSQIVNDFQKGDIAEGYSVSREKKESFPLTVTSAQKNPTAFYLCASSFRGGRLNQPQHFGDGTRLSIL.

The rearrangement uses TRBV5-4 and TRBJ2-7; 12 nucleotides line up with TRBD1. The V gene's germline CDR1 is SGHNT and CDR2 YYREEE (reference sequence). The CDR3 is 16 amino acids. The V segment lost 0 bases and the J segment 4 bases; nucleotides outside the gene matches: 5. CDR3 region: CASSLAGTGGRYEQYF. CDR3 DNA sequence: TGTGCCAGCAGCTTGGCCGGGACAGGGGGCAGGTACGAGCAGTACTTC. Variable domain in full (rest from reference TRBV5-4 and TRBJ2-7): ETGVTQSPTHLIKTRGQQVTLRCSSQSGHNTVSWYQQALGQGPQFIFQYYREEENGRGNFPPRFSGLQFPNYSSELNVNALELDDSALYLCASSLAGTGGRYEQYFGPGTRLTVT.

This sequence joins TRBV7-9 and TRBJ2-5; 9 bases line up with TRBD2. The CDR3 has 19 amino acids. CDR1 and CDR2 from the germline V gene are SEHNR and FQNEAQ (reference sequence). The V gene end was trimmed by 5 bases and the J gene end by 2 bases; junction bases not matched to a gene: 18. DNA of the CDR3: TGTGCCAGCAGCCGAAGCTACGGGTCCGCTAGCGGGGTACAAGAGACCCAGTACTTC. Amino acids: CASSRSYGSASGVQETQYF.

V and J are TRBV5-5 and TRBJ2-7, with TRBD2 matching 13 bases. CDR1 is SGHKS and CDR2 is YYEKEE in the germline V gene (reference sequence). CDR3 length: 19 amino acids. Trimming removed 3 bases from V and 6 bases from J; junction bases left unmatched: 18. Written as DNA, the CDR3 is TGTGCCAGCAGCTCGCCGGGACTAGCGGGGATCGGGGTCCGGGGCGAGCAGTACTTC. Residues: CASSSPGLAGIGVRGEQYF.

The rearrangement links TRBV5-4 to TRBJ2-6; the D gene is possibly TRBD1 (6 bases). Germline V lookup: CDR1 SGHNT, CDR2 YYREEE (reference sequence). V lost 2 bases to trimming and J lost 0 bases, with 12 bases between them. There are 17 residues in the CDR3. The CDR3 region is CASSLGRDISGANVLTF. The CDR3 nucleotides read TGTGCCAGCAGCTTAGGCAGGGACATCTCTGGGGCCAACGTCCTGACTTTC.

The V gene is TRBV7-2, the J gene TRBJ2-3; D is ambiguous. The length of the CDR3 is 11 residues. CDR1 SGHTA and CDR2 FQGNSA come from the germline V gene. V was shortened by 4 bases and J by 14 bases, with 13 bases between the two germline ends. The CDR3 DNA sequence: TGTGCCAGCAGCTCCCCGCAGCACCCGTATTTT. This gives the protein CASSSPQHPYF.